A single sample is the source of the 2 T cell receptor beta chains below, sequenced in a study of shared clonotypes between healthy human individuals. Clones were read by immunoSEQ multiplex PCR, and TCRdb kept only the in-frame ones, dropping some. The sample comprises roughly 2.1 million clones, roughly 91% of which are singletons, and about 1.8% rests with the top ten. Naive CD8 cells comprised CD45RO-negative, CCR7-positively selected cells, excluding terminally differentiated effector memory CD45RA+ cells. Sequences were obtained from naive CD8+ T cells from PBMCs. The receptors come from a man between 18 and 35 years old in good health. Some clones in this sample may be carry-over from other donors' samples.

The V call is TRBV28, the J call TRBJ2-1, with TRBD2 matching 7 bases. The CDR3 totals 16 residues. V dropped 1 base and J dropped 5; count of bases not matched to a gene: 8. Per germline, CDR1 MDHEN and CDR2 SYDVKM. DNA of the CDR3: TGTGCCAGCAGTTTATTAGGCGGGAGACTCGACAATGAGCAGTTCTTC. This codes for CASSLLGGRLDNEQFF.

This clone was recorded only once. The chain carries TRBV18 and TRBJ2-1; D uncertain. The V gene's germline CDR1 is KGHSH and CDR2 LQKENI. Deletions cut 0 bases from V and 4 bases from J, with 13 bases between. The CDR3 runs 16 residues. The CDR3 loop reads CASSPPRTEEYNEQFF. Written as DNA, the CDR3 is TGTGCCAGCTCACCACCTAGGACCGAGGAATACAATGAGCAGTTCTTC.